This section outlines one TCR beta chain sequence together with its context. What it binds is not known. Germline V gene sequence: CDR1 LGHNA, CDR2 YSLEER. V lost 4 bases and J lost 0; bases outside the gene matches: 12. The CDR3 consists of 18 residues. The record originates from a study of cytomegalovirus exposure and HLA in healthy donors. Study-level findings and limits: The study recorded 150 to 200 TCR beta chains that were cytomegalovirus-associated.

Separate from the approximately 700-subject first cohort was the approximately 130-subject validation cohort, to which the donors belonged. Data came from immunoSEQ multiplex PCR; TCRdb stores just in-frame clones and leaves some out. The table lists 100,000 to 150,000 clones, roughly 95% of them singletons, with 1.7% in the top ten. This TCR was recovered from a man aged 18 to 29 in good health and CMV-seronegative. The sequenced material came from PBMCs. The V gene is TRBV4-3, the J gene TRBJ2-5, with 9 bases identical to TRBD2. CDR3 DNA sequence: TGCGCCAGCAGCCCACGCAGGACTAGCGACCTGTACCAAGAGACCCAGTACTTC. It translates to CASSPRRTSDLYQETQYF.